These 14 T cell receptor beta chains were sequenced from one sample in a study of cytomegalovirus exposure and HLA in healthy donors. PCR employed 60 Vbeta and 13 Jbeta primers. TCRdb keeps only in-frame clones here, not all; method: immunoSEQ multiplex PCR. The sample holds about 91,000 clones; around 80% are singletons and the top ten take 4.4%. Sequenced sample: PBMCs. These receptors were collected from a male donor in good health and CMV-seropositive.

The CDR3 region has the DNA TGTGCCAGCAACGCGTGGGGGGGCCTGGCTTTCTTT. Amino acids: CASNAWGGLAFF. V gene TRBV2 combines with J gene TRBJ1-1, with D possibly being TRBD1 (6 bases). This CDR3 comprises 12 residues. V lost 7 bases to trimming and J lost 11 bases, with 17 bases between them. The germline CDR1 and CDR2 sequences are SNHLY and FYNNEI.

J is TRBJ2-7 and V is TRBV25-1, with TRBD1 matching 7 bases. Trimming removed 6 bases from V and 3 bases from J; junction bases left unmatched: 11. Germline CDR1 and CDR2: MGHDK and SYGVNS. This CDR3 is 15 amino acids long. The CDR3 region has the DNA TGTGCCAGCAGAGCTAGGGGGCTCGACGACTACGAGCAGTACTTC. Translation gives CASRARGLDDYEQYF.

V and J are TRBV15 and TRBJ2-3, with TRBD1 as a possible D gene (6 bases). Looked up from germline, CDR1 is LNHNV and CDR2 is YYDKDF (reference sequence). V was cut by 5 bases and J by 1 base, with 10 bases left in between. This CDR3 has 14 residues. This CDR3 is CATSRAGGTDTQYF. CDR3 bases: TGTGCCACCAGCCGGGCAGGGGGCACAGATACGCAGTATTTT.

V gene TRBV9 combines with J gene TRBJ2-7; 7 bases align to TRBD1. The CDR3 has 14 residues. The V gene end was trimmed by 3 bases and the J gene end by 1 base; junction bases not matched to a gene: 4. Looked up from germline, CDR1 is SGDLS and CDR2 is YYNGEE. The CDR3: CASSETGSSYEQYF. The CDR3 DNA reads TGTGCCAGCAGCGAGACAGGGTCATCCTACGAGCAGTACTTC.

The CDR3 nucleotides read TGCGCCAGCAGCTCGACGATAGACAGACAGCAGTTCTTC. This sequence encodes CASSSTIDRQQFF. This chain uses TRBV5-1 with TRBJ2-1, with a possible D match to TRBD1 (5 bases). V lost 3 bases and J lost 11, with 15 bases in between. CDR3 length equals 13 residues. Germline assignment: CDR1 SGHRS and CDR2 YFSETQ. The variable domain in full, completed from reference TRBV5-1 and TRBJ2-1, reads KAGVTQTPRYLIKTRGQQVTLSCSPISGHRSVSWYQQTPGQGLQFLFEYFSETQRNKGNFPGRFSGRQFSNSRSEMNVSTLELGDSALYLCASSSTIDRQQFFGPGTRLTVL.

This chain links TRBV6-1 with TRBJ2-1; maybe TRBD1 (6 bases). Trimming left V 6 bases short and J 7 bases short, with 13 bases between. Germline CDR1 MNHNS, CDR2 SASEGT. The CDR3 is 13 residues long. The CDR3, as DNA: TGTGCCAGCAGGGAACAGGGTCCGAATGAGCAGTTCTTC. Translation: CASREQGPNEQFF.

This chain joins TRBV7-9 and TRBJ2-1; D is undetermined. V was trimmed by 2 bases and J by 8 bases, leaving 13 bases between them. The CDR3 spans 14 residues. Germline loops: CDR1 SEHNR, CDR2 FQNEAQ (reference sequence). CDR3 amino acids: CASSLTPRIDEQFF. Written as DNA, the CDR3 is TGTGCCAGCAGCTTAACACCACGAATCGATGAGCAGTTCTTC.

The V gene is TRBV7-2, the J gene TRBJ2-5, with 9 bases fitting TRBD2. After removal of 8 bases from V and 5 bases from J, the junction contained 18 bases not matched to a gene. Germline assignment: CDR1 SGHTA and CDR2 FQGNSA. This CDR3 is built from 17 residues. The CDR3 region has the DNA TGTGCCAGCGGACGGAATCTAGCGGGGTGGGAACGGGAGACCCAGTACTTC. It is translated as CASGRNLAGWERETQYF.

The chain is built from TRBV5-4 and TRBJ2-7; weak D call: TRBD2 (6 bases). The CDR3 spans 14 residues. Germline lookup yields CDR1 SGHNT and CDR2 YYREEE (reference sequence). Deletions cut 7 bases from V and 7 bases from J, with 21 bases between. CDR3 bases: TGTGCCAGCGGGGCCGCGGGATCCTTCGGGGAGCAGTACTTC. It translates to CASGAAGSFGEQYF.

This chain uses TRBV6-4 with TRBJ1-5, with 7 bases aligning to TRBD1. Trimming at V came to 0 bases and at J to 7 bases, leaving 12 bases not matched to a gene. Germline lookup yields CDR1 MRHNA and CDR2 SNTAGT. The CDR3 length is 17 residues. The CDR3, as DNA: TGTGCCAGCAGTGACTCATTTATGGAAGGGGGCGACCAGCCCCAGCATTTT. Translating gives CASSDSFMEGGDQPQHF.

V is TRBV28 and J is TRBJ1-4; a possible D gene is TRBD1 (5 bases). This CDR3 contains 13 residues. Between the trimmed V and J ends, which lost 5 bases and 13 bases, there was a span of 17 bases. Germline CDR1 MDHEN, CDR2 SYDVKM. This CDR3 is CASSLGGSRGLFF. In DNA form, the CDR3 reads TGTGCCAGCAGTCTGGGGGGTTCGAGGGGACTGTTTTTT.

The chain links TRBV27 to TRBJ2-7; 8 bases agree with TRBD2. The CDR3 sequence is 15 residues long. Trimming removed 4 bases from V and 1 base from J; junction bases left unmatched: 6. Per the germline V gene, CDR1 is MNHEY and CDR2 is SMNVEV (reference sequence). The CDR3 DNA reads TGTGCCAGCAGTTACCAAAGCGGGGGTTCCTACGAGCAGTACTTC. Amino acid sequence: CASSYQSGGSYEQYF.

The genes are TRBV28 and TRBJ2-7; 9 nucleotides line up with TRBD1. Germline-derived CDR1 and CDR2 are MDHEN and SYDVKM. Losses at the gene ends were 6 bases for V and 5 bases for J; bases not matched to a gene: 11. CDR3 size: 15 residues. This CDR3 reads CASSEISTGGNEQYF. The CDR3 DNA reads as TGTGCCAGCAGCGAGATCTCGACAGGGGGGAACGAGCAGTACTTC.

The chain has TRBV19 and TRBJ1-5; 9 bases fit TRBD1. The germline V gene has CDR1 LNHDA and CDR2 SQIVND (reference sequence). V lost 2 bases to trimming and J lost 0 bases; unmatched junction nucleotides: 11. This CDR3 is 19 amino acids long. The DNA of the CDR3 is TGTGCCAGTAGTATATTAAGGGACAGGGAGATTGATAGCAATCAGCCCCAGCATTTT. This gives the protein CASSILRDREIDSNQPQHF.